The 12 T cell receptor beta chains below come from one sample, sequenced in a study of blood T cell repertoires in COVID-19. Only in-frame clones appear in the TCRdb table, and some are missing; sequencing was by immunoSEQ multiplex PCR. The sample records approximately 180,000 clones, approximately 80% being singletons. Material for sequencing was peripheral blood. All receptors come from a woman between 40 and 55 years old with COVID-19, enrolled during active disease.

The rearrangement joins TRBV9 to TRBJ1-6; D gene uncertain. Germline values: CDR1 SGDLS, CDR2 YYNGEE. The CDR3 is made up of 14 amino acids. V gave up 0 bases and J gave up 10 bases, with 11 bases separating them. The DNA of the CDR3 is TGTGCCAGCAGCGTAGGAGCGGGCGACTCACCCCTCCACTTT. Its translation is CASSVGAGDSPLHF.

The rearrangement uses TRBV27 and TRBJ2-7; 7 positions agree with TRBD1. With 4 bases clipped from V and 3 bases from J, the junction kept 12 bases outside the gene matches. This CDR3 contains 16 residues. Germline V gene sequence: CDR1 MNHEY, CDR2 SMNVEV (reference sequence). The CDR3 nucleotides read TGTGCCAGCAGTTCTCTCCTCGGGACAGAGATCTACGAGCAGTACTTC. It specifies CASSSLLGTEIYEQYF.

The chain employs TRBV6-6 and TRBJ1-4; D might be TRBD1 (5 bases). This CDR3 is 13 amino acids long. V was cut by 6 bases and J by 8 bases, with 13 bases left in between. Germline V gene sequence: CDR1 MNHNY, CDR2 SVGAGI (reference sequence). The CDR3 is CASRGLDGEKLFF. The CDR3 nucleotides are TGTGCCAGCAGGGGACTCGACGGGGAAAAACTGTTTTTT.

This sequence joins TRBV11-2 and TRBJ2-6, with TRBD1 matching 7 bases. V shed 6 bases and J 2 bases; nucleotides not matched to a gene: 10. The CDR3 is 17 residues long. Germline V gene sequence: CDR1 SGHAT, CDR2 FQNNGV. CDR3 region: CASRTIGGRTGANVLTF. CDR3 coding DNA: TGTGCCAGCAGGACCATAGGGGGCAGGACTGGGGCCAACGTCCTGACTTTC.

The chain couples TRBV28 to TRBJ2-1; 10 nucleotides line up with TRBD1. With 7 bases clipped from V and 8 bases from J, the junction kept 11 bases outside the gene matches. Germline CDR1 and CDR2: MDHEN and SYDVKM. The CDR3 spans 15 residues. Here the CDR3 reads CASIAAGQGVDEQFF. CDR3 bases: TGTGCCAGCATCGCAGCCGGACAGGGGGTGGATGAGCAGTTCTTC.

Note on this clone: At one of its ends the junction is not consistent with the germline gene, which may arise from a read error. The rearrangement joins TRBV20-1 to TRBJ1-2; D unclear. Per the germline V gene, CDR1 is DFQATT and CDR2 is SNEGSKA (reference sequence). The CDR3 spans 11 residues. The CDR3 loop reads CSARDRVYSPF. CDR3 bases: TGCAGTGCTAGAGATCGCGTGTACAGCCCCTTC.

CDR3 sequence (DNA): TGTGCCAGCAGCTCCCGGAGGCAGGGAGGGTACACTGAAGCTTTCTTT. It yields the protein CASSSRRQGGYTEAFF. The V and J genes are TRBV5-4 and TRBJ1-1; a possible D gene is TRBD1 (5 bases). Germline V gene lookup returns CDR1 SGHNT and CDR2 YYREEE (reference sequence). This CDR3 has 16 amino acids. The V and J ends lost 3 bases and 3 bases respectively, with 18 bases between them.

The J gene is TRBJ1-1, the V gene TRBV15; 9 bases align to TRBD1. CDR3 size: 16 residues. Unmatched junction bases numbered 13, after V lost 8 bases and J lost 3 bases. CDR1 is LNHNV and CDR2 is YYDKDF in the germline V gene (reference sequence). The CDR3 DNA reads as TGTGCCACCTCGAGGGACAGGGCCGGGGAGTACACTGAAGCTTTCTTT. It is translated as CATSRDRAGEYTEAFF.

V usage is TRBV27 and J usage is TRBJ1-5; 10 bases are shared with TRBD1. V lost 6 bases, J lost 2 bases, and 1 base stayed unmatched. The CDR3 loop spans 14 amino acids. Germline-derived CDR1 and CDR2 are MNHEY and SMNVEV (reference sequence). The CDR3 coding sequence is TGTGCCAGCAGGGGGACAGGGGGCAATCAGCCCCAGCATTTT. It yields the protein CASRGTGGNQPQHF.

This clone was picked up one time. This chain joins TRBV2 and TRBJ2-7, with 7 bases identical to TRBD1. The CDR3 spans 12 residues. The germline CDR1 and CDR2 sequences are SNHLY and FYNNEI. Trimming at V came to 5 bases and at J to 3 bases, leaving 1 base not matched to a gene. The CDR3 nucleotides are TGTGCCAGCAGTTGGGACAGCTACGAGCAGTACTTC. Its protein product is CASSWDSYEQYF.

The V gene is TRBV25-1, the J gene TRBJ1-2, with 12 bases lining up with TRBD1. In germline, CDR1 is MGHDK, CDR2 SYGVNS. The CDR3 consists of 13 residues. J gave up 8 bases and V 10 bases, and 8 bases lay outside the gene matches. The CDR3 spells CATHPGQGAGYTF. The DNA for the CDR3 is TGTGCCACCCATCCGGGACAGGGGGCAGGCTACACCTTC.

The chain recombines TRBV5-6 with TRBJ1-2; D gene ambiguous. V lost 1 base and J 0 bases, leaving 16 bases between the germline ends. The CDR3 is 17 residues long. Germline V gene lookup returns CDR1 SGHDT and CDR2 YYEEEE. Here the CDR3 reads CASSLFAALGANYGYTF. The CDR3, as DNA: TGTGCCAGCAGCTTGTTCGCGGCTTTAGGCGCTAACTATGGCTACACCTTC.